Shown below are 15 T cell receptor beta chains from a single sample sequenced in a study of CXCR3-negative and CXCR3-positive naive CD8 T cells. Each TRB cDNA library was prepared by 5' RACE (with UMI labels). TCRdb re-called the 5' RACE reads and shows each CDR3 protein once, DNA omitted. The ten most abundant clones cover 1.6% of a sample with some 39,000 distinct CDR3 sequences. Material for sequencing was naive CXCR3- CD8+ T cells from blood. Subset defined: CD45RO-CCR7+CD27+CD95- naive CD8+ T cells lacking CXCR3 (TNR3-). These receptors came from a human donor in good health. Some clones in this sample may be carry-over from other donors' samples.

The V call is TRBV12-3 or TRBV12-4, the J call TRBJ2-5; TCRdb's D call of TRBD2 is untestable without DNA. The CDR3 has 15 residues. This CDR3 reads CASRAGTSGDETQYF.

This chain uses TRBV28 with TRBJ2-5; TCRdb's D call of TRBD1 is untestable without DNA. This CDR3 contains 13 residues. The germline V gene encodes CDR1 MDHEN and CDR2 SYDVKM. The CDR3 protein is CASRIRTAWTQYF.

V and J are TRBV29-1 and TRBJ2-5; TCRdb's assignment of TRBD2 cannot be checked, as there is no DNA. This CDR3 is built from 13 residues. CDR1 and CDR2 (germline): SQVTM, ANQGSEA. The CDR3 sequence: CSVVASGQETQYF.

The rearrangement links TRBV25-1 to TRBJ2-7; as DNA is missing, the TRBD1 call by TCRdb cannot be tested. Germline V CDR1 and CDR2: MGHDK, SYGVNS. The CDR3 runs 13 residues. The CDR3 protein is CASRSAGSYEQYF.

The rearrangement joins TRBV20-1 to TRBJ2-4. The CDR3 contains 13 residues. Germline V lookup: CDR1 DFQATT, CDR2 SNEGSKA (reference sequence). This CDR3 is CSTRTRGKNIQYF.

V is TRBV7-2 and J is TRBJ2-7; TCRdb's D call, TRBD1, is unchecked because there is no DNA. This CDR3 comprises 15 residues. In germline, CDR1 is SGHTA, CDR2 FQGNSA. CDR3 sequence: CASSLDGYRVYEQYF. The whole variable domain, remainder taken from reference TRBV7-2 and TRBJ2-7, is GAGVSQSPSNKVTEKGKDVELRCDPISGHTALYWYRQSLGQGLEFLIYFQGNSAPDKSGLPSDRFSAERTGGSVSTLTIQRTQQEDSAVYLCASSLDGYRVYEQYFGPGTRLTVT.

The rearrangement uses TRBV14 and TRBJ1-1; TCRdb returns TRBD1, unconfirmable since there is no DNA. The CDR3 is made up of 13 amino acids. The germline V gene encodes CDR1 SGHDN and CDR2 FVKESK. CDR3 protein: CASSRRDNTEAFF.

The rearrangement uses TRBV13 and TRBJ1-1. The germline CDR1 and CDR2 sequences are PRHDT and FYEKMQ (reference sequence). CDR3 size: 12 residues. The CDR3: CASSATNTEAFF. Full variable domain (remainder filled in from reference TRBV13 and TRBJ1-1): AAGVIQSPRHLIKEKRETATLKCYPIPRHDTVYWYQQGPGQDPQFLISFYEKMQSDKGSIPDRFSAQQFSDYHSELNMSSLELGDSALYFCASSATNTEAFFGQGTRLTVV.

V gene TRBV7-9 combines with J gene TRBJ2-7. CDR1 SEHNR and CDR2 FQNEAQ come from the germline V gene (reference sequence). There are 13 residues in the CDR3. CDR3 sequence reads: CASSFREVDEQYF.

This chain connects TRBV5-6 to TRBJ2-3; TCRdb's assignment of TRBD2 cannot be checked, as there is no DNA. From germline, CDR1 is SGHDT and CDR2 YYEEEE. The CDR3 loop spans 17 amino acids. The CDR3 reads CASSSPARIGPTDTQYF. The variable domain in full, with the rest retrieved from reference TRBV5-6 and TRBJ2-3, is DAGVTQSPTHLIKTRGQQVTLRCSPKSGHDTVSWYQQALGQGPQFIFQYYEEEERQRGNFPDRFSGHQFPNYSSELNVNALLLGDSALYLCASSSPARIGPTDTQYFGPGTRLTVL.

The V call is TRBV18, the J call TRBJ2-7; TCRdb gives TRBD2 as the D gene, but with no DNA this cannot be confirmed. Germline V CDR1 and CDR2: KGHSH, LQKENI. The CDR3 loop spans 16 amino acids. CDR3 loop: CASSPPEGPSFYEQYF.

The rearrangement uses TRBV6-2 or TRBV6-3 and TRBJ2-2; the TCRdb call, TRBD2, lacks DNA for checking. CDR1 is MNHEY, CDR2 SVGEGT, per germline. The CDR3 totals 13 residues. CDR3 residues: CASGLARTGELFF.

This chain links TRBV12-3 or TRBV12-4 with TRBJ1-1. The CDR3 loop spans 13 amino acids. CDR3 residues: CASTDPPYTEAFF.

J is TRBJ1-4 and V is TRBV15; TCRdb reports TRBD1, a call that lacks DNA to check it against. Germline loops: CDR1 LNHNV, CDR2 YYDKDF (reference sequence). CDR3 size: 15 residues. The CDR3 reads CATSPRTGGGEKLFF.

The chain carries TRBV29-1 and TRBJ2-1; TCRdb indicates TRBD1, and absent DNA this call remains unverified. CDR1 is SQVTM and CDR2 is ANQGSEA in the germline V gene. The CDR3 length is 13 residues. The CDR3 loop reads CSVEMPAYPEQFF.